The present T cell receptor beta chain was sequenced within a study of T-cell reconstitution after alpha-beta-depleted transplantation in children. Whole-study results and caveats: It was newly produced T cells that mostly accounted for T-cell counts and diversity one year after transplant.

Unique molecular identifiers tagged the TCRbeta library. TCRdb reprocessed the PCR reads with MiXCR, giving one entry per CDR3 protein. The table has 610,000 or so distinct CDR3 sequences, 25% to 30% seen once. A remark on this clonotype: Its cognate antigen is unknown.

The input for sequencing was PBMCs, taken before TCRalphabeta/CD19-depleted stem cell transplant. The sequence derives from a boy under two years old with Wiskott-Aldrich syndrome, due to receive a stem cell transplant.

Written as DNA, the CDR3 is TGTGCCATCAGGGACGGGGACTCCAAAGAGTACTTC. Residues: CAIRDGDSKEYF. V is TRBV10-3 and J is TRBJ2-7, with D perhaps TRBD2 (6 bases). Trimming shortened V by 6 bases and J by 11 bases, and 17 bases separated the two germline ends. There are 12 residues in the CDR3. Germline values: CDR1 ENHRY, CDR2 SYGVKD.